This T cell receptor (beta chain) was recorded in a study of Graves' ophthalmopathy and Graves' hyperthyroidism. RNA served as the template for amplifying TCR beta CDR3 regions. Amplification began with first-round RT-PCR using HTBI primers, then second-round multiplex PCR was performed. TCRdb ran MiXCR on the multiplex PCR reads and lists one entry per CDR3 protein. The data contain around 1,200,000 distinct CDR3 sequences, roughly two fifths of them singletons. This clonotype was found many times. The germline CDR1 and CDR2 sequences are SGHVS and FQNEAQ. The CDR3 totals 13 residues. Trimming cost V 4 bases and J 11 bases; bases outside gene matches: 8.

The receptor's source is an adult man with Graves' hyperthyroidism. Input material: peripheral blood or thyroid tissue (not recorded which). The chain carries TRBV7-8 and TRBJ1-2; 9 bases fit TRBD1. The CDR3 DNA reads as TGTGCCAGCAGCTCCGGACAGGGGCTCGGTTACACCTTC. This codes for CASSSGQGLGYTF.